The rows below give T cell receptor beta chains drawn from one sample of a study of cytomegalovirus exposure and HLA in healthy donors. TCRdb keeps only in-frame clones here, not all; method: immunoSEQ multiplex PCR. The sample yields more than 200,000 clones, 85% seen once. The sequencing sample was made of PBMCs. These receptors were obtained from a human donor in good health. The CDR3 runs from the conserved cysteine through the conserved F or W. Each record gives: D gene, clone size, V gene, J gene, CDR3 protein, CDR3 DNA. The D gene is left open where the match is weak. Size is stated for part of the rows, as once, few or many counts, or as a class when the clone is expanded.

>.|.|TRBV2|TRBJ2-1
CASSVRTPPYNEQFF
TGTGCCAGCAGTGTAAGGACTCCCCCCTACAATGAGCAGTTCTTC
>.|.|TRBV18|TRBJ2-1
CASSPLPPSSPSPAIHEQFF
TGTGCCAGCTCACCTCTACCCCCGTCGTCCCCGAGCCCTGCTATACATGAGCAGTTCTTC
>.|.|TRBV5-1|TRBJ2-6
CASSLDGTLTF
TGCGCCAGCAGCCTTGACGGGACTCTTACTTTC
>.|.|TRBV6-5|TRBJ2-7
CASKEAYEQYF
TGTGCCAGCAAAGAGGCCTACGAGCAGTACTTC
>.|.|TRBV2|TRBJ1-2
CASSQQGRYGYTF
TGTGCCAGCAGTCAACAGGGTCGCTATGGCTACACCTTC
>.|.|TRBV7-9|TRBJ1-1
CASSAQGSSTEAFF
TGTGCCAGCAGCGCCCAGGGTAGTAGCACTGAAGCTTTCTTT
>TRBD2|.|TRBV9|TRBJ2-1
CASSVAPGGPDEQFF
TGTGCCAGCAGCGTAGCCCCGGGAGGGCCGGATGAGCAGTTCTTC
>TRBD1|.|TRBV7-9|TRBJ1-3
CASSDRSRGSGNTIYF
TGTGCCAGCAGCGACCGGTCCAGGGGGTCTGGAAACACCATATATTTT
>TRBD2|.|TRBV6-6|TRBJ2-3
CASSSLAESTDTQYF
TGTGCCAGCAGTTCCCTAGCGGAAAGCACAGATACGCAGTATTTT
>.|.|TRBV27|TRBJ1-1
CASSFSQNTEAFF
TGTGCCAGCAGTTTTTCACAGAACACTGAAGCTTTCTTT
>.|.|TRBV27|TRBJ2-5
CASSLWSGQQETQYF
TGTGCCAGCAGTTTATGGAGCGGCCAGCAAGAGACCCAGTACTTC
>TRBD1|.|TRBV5-1|TRBJ2-7
CASSLSAGTGRWDF
TGCGCCAGCAGCTTGTCCGCCGGGACAGGGCGATGGGACTTC
>.|.|TRBV27|TRBJ2-3
CASSSRGFGTDTQYF
TGTGCCAGCAGTTCGAGGGGGTTTGGGACAGATACGCAGTATTTT
>.|once|TRBV18|TRBJ2-5
CASSLSGQETQYF
TGTGCCAGCTCACTTTCGGGGCAAGAGACCCAGTACTTC
>.|.|TRBV2|TRBJ2-7
CASSDSASFAAVSYEQYF
TGTGCCAGCAGTGACTCTGCTAGCTTCGCTGCCGTCTCCTACGAGCAGTACTTC
>TRBD2|.|TRBV7-2|TRBJ2-7
CASSAAGGTSYEQYF
TGTGCCAGCAGCGCGGCGGGGGGTACCTCCTACGAGCAGTACTTC
>TRBD2|.|TRBV28|TRBJ2-1
CASKVYGLAPRVEQFF
TGTGCCAGCAAGGTATACGGACTAGCCCCGCGGGTTGAGCAGTTCTTC
>.|.|TRBV6-6|TRBJ2-1
CASSTGTPAQFF
TGTGCCAGCAGTACCGGGACTCCTGCGCAGTTCTTC
>.|.|TRBV5-1|TRBJ2-2
CASSHGRNKNTGELFF
TGCGCCAGCAGCCATGGGAGGAATAAGAACACCGGGGAGCTGTTTTTT
>TRBD1|.|TRBV14|TRBJ1-2
CASSRDRVGGYTF
TGTGCCAGCAGCCGGGACAGGGTAGGCGGCTACACCTTC
>.|.|TRBV7-9|TRBJ2-7
CASSPPGYEQYF
TGTGCCAGCAGCCCCCCGGGCTACGAGCAGTACTTC
>.|.|TRBV5-1|TRBJ1-2
CASSDAITGKGGYTF
TGCGCCAGCAGCGACGCGATCACAGGGAAGGGAGGCTACACCTTC
>.|.|TRBV5-1|TRBJ2-3
CASSLSSASDTQYF
TGCGCCAGCAGCTTAAGTAGCGCATCAGATACGCAGTATTTT
>.|.|TRBV6-1|TRBJ1-2
CASSEEGGAGYTF
TGTGCCAGCAGTGAAGAAGGGGGGGCTGGCTACACCTTC
>.|.|TRBV7-9|TRBJ2-5
CASSLIPATGKETQYF
TGTGCCAGCAGCTTAATCCCCGCTACCGGGAAAGAGACCCAGTACTTC
>.|.|TRBV5-4|TRBJ2-5
CASSPGRGRAGETQYF
TGTGCCAGCAGCCCGGGTAGGGGGAGGGCCGGGGAGACCCAGTACTTC
>.|.|TRBV2|TRBJ1-1
CASREPQPNTEAFF
TGTGCCAGCAGGGAACCACAGCCGAACACTGAAGCTTTCTTT
>.|.|TRBV6-1|TRBJ1-1
CASTPGGGGLTEAFF
TGTGCCAGCACCCCCGGAGGGGGGGGCCTCACTGAAGCTTTCTTT
>TRBD2|.|TRBV13|TRBJ2-7
CASSQGTSGRIYEQYF
TGTGCCAGCAGTCAAGGGACTAGCGGGAGAATCTACGAGCAGTACTTC
>.|.|TRBV5-1|TRBJ2-7
CASSFGMGSGGGYEQYF
TGCGCCAGCAGTTTCGGGATGGGAAGCGGCGGTGGTTACGAGCAGTACTTC
>.|.|TRBV18|TRBJ2-7
CASSPRGPSYEQYF
TGTGCCAGCTCACCACGTGGTCCGAGCTACGAGCAGTACTTC
>TRBD1|.|TRBV19|TRBJ1-2
CASSLQTGTGVGNYGYTF
TGTGCCAGTAGTCTACAAACCGGGACAGGGGTCGGAAACTATGGCTACACCTTC
>TRBD1|few|TRBV18|TRBJ1-5
CASSTTTRQGSSNQPQHF
TGTGCCAGCTCAACAACCACGCGACAGGGGAGTAGCAATCAGCCCCAGCATTTT
>TRBD2|.|TRBV2|TRBJ2-7
CASSLSSGIFSYEQYF
TGTGCCAGCAGTTTGTCTAGCGGGATTTTCTCCTACGAGCAGTACTTC
>.|.|TRBV2|TRBJ2-7
CASSDLIRGYEQYF
TGTGCCAGCAGTGATTTAATCCGGGGCTACGAGCAGTACTTC
>TRBD1|once|TRBV6-5|TRBJ1-5
CASSLGQGAGGPQHF
TGTGCCAGCAGTTTGGGACAGGGGGCCGGTGGGCCCCAGCATTTT
>TRBD2|.|TRBV4-3|TRBJ2-1
CASSQVTRLAGVRTYNEQFF
TGCGCCAGCAGCCAAGTAACAAGATTAGCGGGAGTGCGCACCTACAATGAGCAGTTCTTC
>.|.|TRBV2|TRBJ2-7
CASRFASSYEQYF
TGTGCCAGCAGGTTTGCCAGCTCCTACGAGCAGTACTTC
>.|.|TRBV9|TRBJ2-1
CASSVAPRDEQFF
TGTGCCAGCAGCGTAGCTCCGAGGGATGAGCAGTTCTTC
>TRBD1|.|TRBV5-1|TRBJ2-5
CASSLFGTGSTRETQYF
TGCGCCAGCAGCTTGTTTGGGACAGGGTCGACCCGGGAGACCCAGTACTTC
>.|.|TRBV13|TRBJ2-2
CASKTRDTGELFF
TGTGCCAGCAAAACCAGGGACACCGGGGAGCTGTTTTTT
>.|.|TRBV7-9|TRBJ1-1
CSSSFRGSWTEAFF
TGTTCCAGCAGCTTCAGGGGATCGTGGACTGAAGCTTTCTTT
>TRBD2|.|TRBV7-3|TRBJ2-1
CASSPGLVGYNEQFF
TGTGCCAGCAGCCCGGGACTAGTGGGCTACAATGAGCAGTTCTTC
>.|once|TRBV4-2|TRBJ2-2
CASSQAASVAGELFF
TGTGCCAGCAGCCAAGCCGCGAGTGTAGCCGGGGAGCTGTTTTTT
>.|.|TRBV7-9|TRBJ2-1
CASSLLGKTYNEQFF
TGTGCCAGCAGCTTACTAGGAAAGACCTACAATGAGCAGTTCTTC
>.|once|TRBV4-3|TRBJ1-5
CASSQGGQDNQPQHF
TGCGCCAGCAGCCAAGGGGGGCAGGACAATCAGCCCCAGCATTTT
>.|.|TRBV7-2|TRBJ2-7
CASSAEWGGASYEQYF
TGTGCCAGCAGTGCCGAATGGGGGGGCGCATCCTACGAGCAGTACTTC
>.|.|TRBV7-9|TRBJ2-1
CSSSNPSDSRGHNEQFF
TGTTCCAGCAGCAACCCGTCGGATAGCAGAGGCCACAATGAGCAGTTCTTC
>TRBD1|.|TRBV6-1|TRBJ1-4
CASRKGTGDEKLFF
TGTGCCAGCAGGAAAGGGACAGGGGATGAAAAACTGTTTTTT
>TRBD1|.|TRBV5-1|TRBJ1-6
CASSFDRGPGSPLHF
TGCGCCAGCAGCTTCGACAGGGGGCCTGGATCACCCCTCCACTTT